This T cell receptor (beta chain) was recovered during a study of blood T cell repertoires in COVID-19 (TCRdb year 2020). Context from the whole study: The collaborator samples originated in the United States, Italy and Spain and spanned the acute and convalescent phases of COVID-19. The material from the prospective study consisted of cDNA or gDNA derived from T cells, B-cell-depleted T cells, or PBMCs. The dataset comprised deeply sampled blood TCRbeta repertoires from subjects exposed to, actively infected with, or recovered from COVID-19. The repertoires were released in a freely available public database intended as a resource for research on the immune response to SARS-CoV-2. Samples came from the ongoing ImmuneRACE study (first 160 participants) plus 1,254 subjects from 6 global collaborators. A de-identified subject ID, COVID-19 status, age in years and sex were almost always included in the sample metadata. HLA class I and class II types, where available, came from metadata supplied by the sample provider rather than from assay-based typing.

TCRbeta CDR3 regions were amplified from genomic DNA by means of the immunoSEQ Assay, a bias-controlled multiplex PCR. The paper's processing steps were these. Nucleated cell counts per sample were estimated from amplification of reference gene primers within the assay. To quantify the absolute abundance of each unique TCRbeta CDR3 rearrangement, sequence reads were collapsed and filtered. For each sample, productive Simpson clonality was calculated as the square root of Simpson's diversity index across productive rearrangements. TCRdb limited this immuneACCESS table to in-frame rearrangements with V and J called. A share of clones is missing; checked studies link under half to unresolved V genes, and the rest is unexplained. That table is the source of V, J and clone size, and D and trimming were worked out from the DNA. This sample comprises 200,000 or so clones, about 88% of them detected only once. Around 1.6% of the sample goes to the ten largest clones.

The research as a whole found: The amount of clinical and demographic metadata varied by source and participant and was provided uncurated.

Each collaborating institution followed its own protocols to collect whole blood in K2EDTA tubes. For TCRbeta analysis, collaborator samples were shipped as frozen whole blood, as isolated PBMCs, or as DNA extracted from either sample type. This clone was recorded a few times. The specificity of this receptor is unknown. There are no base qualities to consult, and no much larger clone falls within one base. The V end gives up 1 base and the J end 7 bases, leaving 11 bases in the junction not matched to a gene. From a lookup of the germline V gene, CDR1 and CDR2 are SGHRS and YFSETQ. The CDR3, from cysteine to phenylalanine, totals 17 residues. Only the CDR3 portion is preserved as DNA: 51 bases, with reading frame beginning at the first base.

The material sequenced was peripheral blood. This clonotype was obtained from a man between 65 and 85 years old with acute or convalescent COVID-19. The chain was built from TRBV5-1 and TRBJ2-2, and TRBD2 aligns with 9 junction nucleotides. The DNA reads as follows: TGCGCCAGCAGCTTGAATTGGGTTAGCGGGAGAAGCGGGGAGCTGTTTTTT. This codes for CASSLNWVSGRSGELFF.